This T cell receptor beta chain was sequenced during a study of T cell responses to AZD1222 COVID-19 vaccine. Sequencing was performed with immunoSEQ multiplex PCR; in TCRdb, only in-frame clones are kept and a portion is missing. The profile shows some 99,000 clones, around 87% of them singletons. The receptor comes from an adult who received the AZD1222 COVID-19 vaccine. The specimen comprised peripheral blood, sampled 28 days after the second AZD1222 dose.

DNA for the CDR3: TGTGCCAGCAGTCCGCGAGGGGGCGAGCAGTACTTC. The encoded protein is CASSPRGGEQYF. The rearrangement links TRBV12-3 or TRBV12-4 to TRBJ2-7; the D gene is possibly TRBD1 (6 bases). Trimming took 5 bases from V and 6 from J, leaving 11 bases between them. The CDR3 totals 12 residues.